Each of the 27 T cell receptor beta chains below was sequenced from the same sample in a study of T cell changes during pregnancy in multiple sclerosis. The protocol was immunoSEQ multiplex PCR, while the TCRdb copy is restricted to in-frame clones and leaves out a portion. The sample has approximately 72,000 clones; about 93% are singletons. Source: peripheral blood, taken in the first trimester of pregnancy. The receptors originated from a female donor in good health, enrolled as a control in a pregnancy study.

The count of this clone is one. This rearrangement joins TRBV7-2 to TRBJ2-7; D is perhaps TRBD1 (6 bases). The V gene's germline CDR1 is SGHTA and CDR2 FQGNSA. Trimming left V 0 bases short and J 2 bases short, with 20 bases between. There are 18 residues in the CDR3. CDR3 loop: CASSLAGGYSADPYEQYF. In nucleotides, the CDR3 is TGTGCCAGCAGCTTAGCAGGGGGTTACTCAGCGGACCCCTACGAGCAGTACTTC.

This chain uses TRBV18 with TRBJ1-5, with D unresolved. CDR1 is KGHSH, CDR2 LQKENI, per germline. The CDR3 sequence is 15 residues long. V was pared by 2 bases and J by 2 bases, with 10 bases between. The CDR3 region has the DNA TGTGCCAGCTCACCAGGCGGGCAGGGCAATCAGCCCCAGCATTTT. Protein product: CASSPGGQGNQPQHF.

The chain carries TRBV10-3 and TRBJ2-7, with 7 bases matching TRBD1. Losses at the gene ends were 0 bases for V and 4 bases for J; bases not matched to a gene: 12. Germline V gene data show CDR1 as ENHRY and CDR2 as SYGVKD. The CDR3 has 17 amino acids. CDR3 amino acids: CAISESGVRAGGYEQYF. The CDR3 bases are TGTGCCATCAGTGAGTCAGGAGTTAGGGCAGGGGGATACGAGCAGTACTTC.

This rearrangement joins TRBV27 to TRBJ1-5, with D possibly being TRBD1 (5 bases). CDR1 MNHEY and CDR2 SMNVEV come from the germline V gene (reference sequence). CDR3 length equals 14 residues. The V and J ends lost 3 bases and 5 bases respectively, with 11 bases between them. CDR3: CASSFRGWDQPQHF. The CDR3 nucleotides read TGTGCCAGCAGTTTTAGGGGATGGGATCAGCCCCAGCATTTT.

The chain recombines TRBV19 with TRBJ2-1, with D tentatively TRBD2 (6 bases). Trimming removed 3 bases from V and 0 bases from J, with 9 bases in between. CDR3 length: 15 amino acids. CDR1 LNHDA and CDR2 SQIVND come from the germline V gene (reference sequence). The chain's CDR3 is CASSITGSSYNEQFF. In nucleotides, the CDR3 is TGTGCCAGTAGTATCACCGGGAGCTCCTACAATGAGCAGTTCTTC.

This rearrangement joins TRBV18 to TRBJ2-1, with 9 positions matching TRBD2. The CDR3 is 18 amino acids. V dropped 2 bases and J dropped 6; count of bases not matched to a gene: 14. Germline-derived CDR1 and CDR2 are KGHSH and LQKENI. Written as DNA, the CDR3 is TGTGCCAGCTCACCAAACGAGTTTACTAGCGGGCAATTCAATGAGCAGTTCTTC. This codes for CASSPNEFTSGQFNEQFF.

DNA of the CDR3: TGTGCCAGCAGTAAACAGGGGCCCACTGAAGCTTTCTTT. Its protein product is CASSKQGPTEAFF. The chain links TRBV6-5 to TRBJ1-1; 7 positions match TRBD1. The germline gives CDR1 MNHEY, CDR2 SVGAGI. CDR3 size: 13 residues. V gave up 5 bases and J gave up 4 bases; unmatched junction bases: 4.

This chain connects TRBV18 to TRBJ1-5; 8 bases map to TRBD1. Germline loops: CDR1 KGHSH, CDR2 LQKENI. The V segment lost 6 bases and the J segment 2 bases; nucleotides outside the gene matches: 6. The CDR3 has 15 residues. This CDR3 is CASSDRAIGNQPQHF. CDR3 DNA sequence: TGTGCCAGCTCGGACAGGGCTATTGGCAATCAGCCCCAGCATTTT.

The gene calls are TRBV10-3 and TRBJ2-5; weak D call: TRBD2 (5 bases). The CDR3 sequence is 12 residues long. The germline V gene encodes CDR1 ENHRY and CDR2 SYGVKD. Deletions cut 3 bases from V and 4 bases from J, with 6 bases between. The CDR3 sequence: CAISDAGETQYF. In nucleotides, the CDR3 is TGTGCCATCAGTGATGCGGGAGAGACCCAGTACTTC.

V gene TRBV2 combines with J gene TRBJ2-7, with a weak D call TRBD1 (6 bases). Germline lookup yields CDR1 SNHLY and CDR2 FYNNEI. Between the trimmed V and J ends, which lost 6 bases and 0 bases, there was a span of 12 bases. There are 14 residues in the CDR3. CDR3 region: CASRPDRFSYEQYF. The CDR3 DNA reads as TGTGCCAGCAGACCCGACAGGTTCTCCTACGAGCAGTACTTC.

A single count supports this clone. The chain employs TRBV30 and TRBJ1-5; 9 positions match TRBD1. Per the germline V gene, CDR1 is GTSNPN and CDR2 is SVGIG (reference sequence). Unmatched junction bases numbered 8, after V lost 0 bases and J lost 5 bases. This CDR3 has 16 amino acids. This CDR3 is CAWSVIRDRADQPQHF. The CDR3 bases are TGTGCCTGGAGTGTAATTCGGGACAGGGCTGATCAGCCCCAGCATTTT. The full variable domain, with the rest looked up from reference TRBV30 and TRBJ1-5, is SQTIHQWPATLVQPVGSPLSLECTVEGTSNPNLYWYRQAAGRGLQLLFYSVGIGQISSEVPQNLSASRPQDRQFILSSKKLLLSDSGFYLCAWSVIRDRADQPQHFGDGTRLSIL.

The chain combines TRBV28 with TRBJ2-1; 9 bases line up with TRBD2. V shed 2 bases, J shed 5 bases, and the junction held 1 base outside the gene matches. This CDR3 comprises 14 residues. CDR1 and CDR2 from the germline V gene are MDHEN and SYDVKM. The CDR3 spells CASSLAGGDNEQFF. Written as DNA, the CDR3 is TGTGCCAGCAGTTTAGCGGGAGGGGACAATGAGCAGTTCTTC.

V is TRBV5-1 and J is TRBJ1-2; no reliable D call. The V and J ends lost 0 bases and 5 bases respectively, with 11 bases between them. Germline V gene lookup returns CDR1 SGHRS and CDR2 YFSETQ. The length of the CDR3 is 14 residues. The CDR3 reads CASSLGGAVYGYTF. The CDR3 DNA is TGCGCCAGCAGCTTGGGCGGTGCCGTGTATGGCTACACCTTC.

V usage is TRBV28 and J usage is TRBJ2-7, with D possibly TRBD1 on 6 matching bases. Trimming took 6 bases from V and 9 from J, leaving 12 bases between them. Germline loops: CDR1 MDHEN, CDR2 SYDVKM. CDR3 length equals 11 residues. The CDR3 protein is CASRRTEVQYF. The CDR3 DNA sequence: TGTGCCAGCAGAAGGACAGAAGTGCAGTACTTC.

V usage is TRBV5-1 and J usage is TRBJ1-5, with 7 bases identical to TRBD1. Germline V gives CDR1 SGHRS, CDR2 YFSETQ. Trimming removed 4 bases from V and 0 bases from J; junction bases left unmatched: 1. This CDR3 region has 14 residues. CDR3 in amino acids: CASSEGASNQPQHF. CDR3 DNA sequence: TGCGCCAGCAGCGAGGGGGCTAGCAATCAGCCCCAGCATTTT.

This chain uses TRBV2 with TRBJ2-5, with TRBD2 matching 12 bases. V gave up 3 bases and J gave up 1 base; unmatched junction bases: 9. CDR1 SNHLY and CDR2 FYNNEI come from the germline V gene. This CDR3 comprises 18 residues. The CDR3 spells CASSEGLAGLRPQETQYF. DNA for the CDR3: TGTGCCAGCAGTGAGGGACTAGCGGGCCTTAGGCCCCAAGAGACCCAGTACTTC.

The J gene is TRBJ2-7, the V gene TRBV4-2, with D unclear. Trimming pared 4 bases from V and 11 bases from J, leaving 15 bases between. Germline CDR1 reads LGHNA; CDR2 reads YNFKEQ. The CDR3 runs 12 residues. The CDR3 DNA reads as TGTGCCAGCAGCCTTCTTTCAGGTGTGAAGTACTTC. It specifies CASSLLSGVKYF.

The CDR3 DNA sequence: TGCGCCAGCGCCTTACACACCGGGGAGGATGAGCAGTTCTTC. It translates to CASALHTGEDEQFF. This chain uses TRBV5-1 with TRBJ2-1; possibly TRBD2 for D (6 bases). V shed 7 bases and J shed 8 bases, with 19 bases lying between them. The germline gives CDR1 SGHRS, CDR2 YFSETQ. The CDR3 has 14 amino acids.

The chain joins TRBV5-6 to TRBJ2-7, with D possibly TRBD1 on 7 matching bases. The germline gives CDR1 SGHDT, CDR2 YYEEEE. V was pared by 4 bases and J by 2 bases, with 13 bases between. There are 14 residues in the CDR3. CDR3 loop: CASSPRGTAYEQYF. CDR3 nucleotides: TGTGCCAGCAGCCCCCGGGGGACAGCCTACGAGCAGTACTTC.

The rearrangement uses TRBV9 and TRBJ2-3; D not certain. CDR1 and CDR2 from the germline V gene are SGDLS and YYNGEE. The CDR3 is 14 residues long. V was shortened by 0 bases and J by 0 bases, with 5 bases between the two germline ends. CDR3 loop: CASSVALSTDTQYF. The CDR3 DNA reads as TGTGCCAGCAGCGTAGCTCTTAGCACAGATACGCAGTATTTT.

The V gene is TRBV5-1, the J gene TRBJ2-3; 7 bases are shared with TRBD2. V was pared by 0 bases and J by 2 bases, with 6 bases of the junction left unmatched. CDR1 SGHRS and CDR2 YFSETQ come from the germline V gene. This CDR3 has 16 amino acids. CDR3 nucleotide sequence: TGCGCCAGCAGCTTGGGGGGGACTATCGACACAGATACGCAGTATTTT. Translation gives CASSLGGTIDTDTQYF.

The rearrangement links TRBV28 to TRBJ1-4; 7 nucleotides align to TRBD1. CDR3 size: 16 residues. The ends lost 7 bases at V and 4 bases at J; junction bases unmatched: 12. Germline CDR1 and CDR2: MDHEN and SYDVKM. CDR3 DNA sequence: TGTGCCAGCACCCTTAAGGGGGCGAATTATAATGAAAAACTGTTTTTT. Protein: CASTLKGANYNEKLFF. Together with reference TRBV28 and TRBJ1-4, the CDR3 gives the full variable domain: DVKVTQSSRYLVKRTGEKVFLECVQDMDHENMFWYRQDPGLGLRLIYFSYDVKMKEKGDIPEGYSVSREKKERFSLILESASTNQTSMYLCASTLKGANYNEKLFFGSGTQLSVL.

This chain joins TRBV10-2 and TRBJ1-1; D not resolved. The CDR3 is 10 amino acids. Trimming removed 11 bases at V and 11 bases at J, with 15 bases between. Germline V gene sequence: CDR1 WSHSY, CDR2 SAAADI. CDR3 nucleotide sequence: TGCGCCGCCGGGTTAGGATCGGCTTTCTTT. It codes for CAAGLGSAFF.

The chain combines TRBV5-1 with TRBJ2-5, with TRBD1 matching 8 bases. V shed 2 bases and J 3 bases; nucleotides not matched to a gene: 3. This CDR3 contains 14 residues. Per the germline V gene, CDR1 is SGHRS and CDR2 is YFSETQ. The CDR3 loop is CASSLKTGEETQYF. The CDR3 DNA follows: TGCGCCAGCAGCTTAAAGACAGGGGAAGAGACCCAGTACTTC.

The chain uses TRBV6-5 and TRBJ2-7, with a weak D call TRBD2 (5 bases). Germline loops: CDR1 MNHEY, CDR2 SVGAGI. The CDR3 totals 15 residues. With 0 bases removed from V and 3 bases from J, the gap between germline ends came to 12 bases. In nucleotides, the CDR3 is TGTGCCAGCAGTTACTCGGGAGACCCTGTCTACGAGCAGTACTTC. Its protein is CASSYSGDPVYEQYF.

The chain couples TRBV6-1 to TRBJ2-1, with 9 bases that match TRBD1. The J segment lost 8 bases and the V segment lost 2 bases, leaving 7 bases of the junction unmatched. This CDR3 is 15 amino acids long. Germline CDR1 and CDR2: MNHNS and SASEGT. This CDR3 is CASSELGDRVDEQFF. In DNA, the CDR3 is TGTGCCAGCAGTGAACTGGGGGACAGGGTCGATGAGCAGTTCTTC.

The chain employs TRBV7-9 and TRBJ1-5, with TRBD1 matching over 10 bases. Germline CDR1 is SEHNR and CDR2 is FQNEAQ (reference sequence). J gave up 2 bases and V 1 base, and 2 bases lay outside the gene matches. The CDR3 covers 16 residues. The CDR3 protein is CASSLGGTGGNQPQHF. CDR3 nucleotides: TGTGCCAGCAGCTTAGGGGGGACAGGGGGCAATCAGCCCCAGCATTTT.